These 23 T cell receptor beta chains came from one sample sequenced in a study of blood T cell repertoires in COVID-19. Sequencing was performed with immunoSEQ multiplex PCR; in TCRdb, only in-frame clones are kept and a portion is missing. The sample has hundreds of thousands of clones; just over 85% are singletons. Sequencing was carried out using PBMCs or T cells enriched from blood (not recorded which). The origin of the receptors is a man between 18 and 35 years old who had recovered from COVID-19.

CDR3 in DNA: TGTGCCAGCGGCCTTTCGCGGCCCCAAGAGACCCAGTACTTC. Translated, it gives CASGLSRPQETQYF. The chain has TRBV2 and TRBJ2-5; D remains ambiguous. Trimming took 8 bases from V and 1 from J, leaving 14 bases between them. Looked up from germline, CDR1 is SNHLY and CDR2 is FYNNEI. CDR3 size: 14 residues. Together with reference TRBV2 and TRBJ2-5, the CDR3 gives the full variable domain: EPEVTQTPSHQVTQMGQEVILRCVPISNHLYFYWYRQILGQKVEFLVSFYNNEISEKSEIFDDQFSVERPDGSNFTLKIRSTKLEDSAMYFCASGLSRPQETQYFGPGTRLLVL.

This clone was recorded only once. The V gene is TRBV29-1, the J gene TRBJ2-2; TRBD2 might be the D (6 bases). Germline CDR1 is SQVTM and CDR2 is ANQGSEA. The V gene lost 4 bases and the J gene lost 0 bases, with 15 bases spanning the gap. This CDR3 spans 16 amino acids. The CDR3 nucleotides are TGCAGCGTTGTAGCGGCAGAACAATCGAACACCGGGGAGCTGTTTTTT. Translated, it gives CSVVAAEQSNTGELFF.

This clone was seen only once. V is TRBV15 and J is TRBJ2-3; weak D call: TRBD2 (6 bases). Between the trimmed V and J ends, which lost 0 bases and 2 bases, there was a span of 12 bases. This CDR3 is 16 amino acids long. Germline-derived CDR1 and CDR2 are LNHNV and YYDKDF (reference sequence). CDR3 sequence: CATSREGTLSTDTQYF. For the CDR3, the DNA is TGTGCCACCAGCAGAGAGGGGACTCTTTCCACAGATACGCAGTATTTT.

The chain carries TRBV12-3 or TRBV12-4 and TRBJ1-6; D is ambiguous. V was cut by 6 bases and J by 8 bases, with 11 bases left in between. This CDR3 is 13 amino acids long. CDR3 sequence: CASSPQIYSPLHF. The DNA of the CDR3 is TGTGCCAGCAGCCCACAAATATATTCACCCCTCCACTTT.

CDR3 loop: CASSVRTGVLGTGELFF. Written as DNA, the CDR3 is TGTGCCAGCAGCGTGCGAACAGGGGTCTTAGGCACCGGGGAGCTGTTTTTT. The genes are TRBV9 and TRBJ2-2, with 7 bases fitting TRBD1. V gave up 2 bases and J gave up 4 bases; unmatched junction bases: 11. CDR3 length: 17 amino acids. Per germline, CDR1 SGDLS and CDR2 YYNGEE.

The chain employs TRBV24-1 and TRBJ2-1; D remains unclear. The CDR3 runs 14 residues. Deletions cut 4 bases from V and 2 bases from J, with 8 bases between. Germline assignment: CDR1 KGHDR and CDR2 SFDVKD. The CDR3 nucleotides read TGTGCCACCAGTGACGCTACGACCTACAATGAGCAGTTCTTC. Protein product: CATSDATTYNEQFF.

The chain combines TRBV30 with TRBJ2-7; 12 positions match TRBD1. The CDR3 is 13 amino acids. Germline trimming cut 1 base from V and 6 bases from J; bases unmatched to any gene: 1. Germline loops: CDR1 GTSNPN, CDR2 SVGIG (reference sequence). CDR3 sequence reads: CAWSGDRGREQYF. The DNA of the CDR3 is TGTGCCTGGAGTGGGGACAGGGGGCGCGAGCAGTACTTC.

V is TRBV11-2 and J is TRBJ2-3; tentative D call: TRBD1 (5 bases). This CDR3 has 15 residues. CDR1 and CDR2 from the germline V gene are SGHAT and FQNNGV. V lost 5 bases and J lost 2, with 14 bases in between. CDR3 bases: TGTGCCAGCAGCCCAATAGGGGCGATCACAGATACGCAGTATTTT. Its translation: CASSPIGAITDTQYF.

V is TRBV18 and J is TRBJ2-1; 10 nucleotides line up with TRBD2. J gave up 6 bases and V 6 bases, and 8 bases lay outside the gene matches. Germline CDR1 is KGHSH and CDR2 is LQKENI. CDR3 length: 15 amino acids. Here the CDR3 reads CASSLVPSGSNEQFF. The CDR3 DNA reads as TGTGCCAGCTCCCTAGTGCCTAGCGGGAGCAATGAGCAGTTCTTC.

The chain has TRBV10-3 and TRBJ2-2, with a tentative D call TRBD1 (5 bases). There are 15 residues in the CDR3. Germline V gives CDR1 ENHRY, CDR2 SYGVKD. Trimming cost V 8 bases and J 1 base, with 14 bases left between them. CDR3 nucleotide sequence: TGTGCCATCCCTCAGACAGAGCTGAACACCGGGGAGCTGTTTTTT. Amino acids: CAIPQTELNTGELFF.

CDR3 DNA sequence: TGTGCCAGCAGCTTGAGGGCAGGGGGCTACTCCTACGAGCAGTACTTC. As protein: CASSLRAGGYSYEQYF. The gene calls are TRBV5-5 and TRBJ2-7, with 8 nucleotides matching TRBD1. The V and J ends lost 1 base and 0 bases, in that order; junction bases with no gene match: 6. The CDR3 runs to 16 residues. The germline CDR1 and CDR2 sequences are SGHKS and YYEKEE (reference sequence).

This chain links TRBV19 with TRBJ1-2; TRBD1 is a possible D gene (5 bases). This CDR3 spans 13 amino acids. The germline gives CDR1 LNHDA, CDR2 SQIVND (reference sequence). Trimming removed 7 bases at V and 3 bases at J, with 12 bases between. The DNA for the CDR3 is TGTGCCAGTATTAGGGGTAGTGACTATGGCTACACCTTC. It is translated as CASIRGSDYGYTF.

The chain carries TRBV27 and TRBJ2-7; a weak D match, TRBD2 (6 bases). This CDR3 is built from 12 residues. V was cut by 5 bases and J by 12 bases, with 17 bases left in between. In germline, CDR1 is MNHEY, CDR2 SMNVEV (reference sequence). CDR3 bases: TGTGCCAGCAGTCTAGGGACGGGGGTAGGGTACTTC. This gives the protein CASSLGTGVGYF.

In this sample, this clone turned up once. The chain is built from TRBV18 and TRBJ2-2; 8 nucleotides line up with TRBD1. The J segment lost 3 bases and the V segment lost 1 base, leaving 7 bases of the junction unmatched. In germline, CDR1 is KGHSH, CDR2 LQKENI. The CDR3 runs 17 residues. CDR3 sequence reads: CASSPQGPTGDTGELFF. The CDR3 DNA sequence: TGTGCCAGCTCACCACAGGGTCCGACAGGGGACACCGGGGAGCTGTTTTTT.

V gene TRBV12-3 or TRBV12-4 combines with J gene TRBJ1-1; D is ambiguous. V was trimmed by 2 bases and J by 1 base, leaving 5 bases between them. The CDR3 spans 13 residues. CDR3 nucleotides: TGTGCCAGCAGTTTACAAGCGAACACTGAAGCTTTCTTT. Its translation: CASSLQANTEAFF.

This clone was observed a few times. Here the CDR3 DNA reads TGTGCCAGCAGTCAACCGGTGCCCCGAAACACCATATATTTT. Its protein product is CASSQPVPRNTIYF. The chain employs TRBV28 and TRBJ1-3, with D unclear. V dropped 5 bases and J dropped 5 bases, with 13 bases sitting between them. The CDR3 extends over 14 amino acids. Germline CDR1 and CDR2: MDHEN and SYDVKM.

The rearrangement links TRBV27 to TRBJ1-1; D gene uncertain. The CDR3 sequence is 13 residues long. Trimming took off 5 bases at V and 1 base at J, with 8 bases between the two ends. The germline gives CDR1 MNHEY, CDR2 SMNVEV (reference sequence). This CDR3 is CASSKTPNTEAFF. In DNA, the CDR3 is TGTGCCAGCAGTAAGACACCGAACACTGAAGCTTTCTTT.

The chain recombines TRBV3-1 (or the pseudogene TRBV3-2) with TRBJ2-7; TRBD2 might be the D (5 bases). The CDR3 spans 15 residues. Germline V gives CDR1 LGHDT, CDR2 YNNKEL (reference sequence). The V and J ends lost 4 bases and 5 bases respectively, with 18 bases between them. Written as DNA, the CDR3 is TGTGCCAGCAGCCCGACCCAAACTAGTTTCCACGAGCAGTACTTC. The encoded protein is CASSPTQTSFHEQYF.

The chain recombines TRBV11-3 with TRBJ2-1; no firm D call. Germline assignment: CDR1 SGHNT and CDR2 YENEEA. V was clipped by 2 bases and J by 0 bases, with 8 bases between them. This CDR3 contains 15 residues. The CDR3 coding sequence is TGTGCCAGCAGCTTACTGCGGCGCTCCTACAATGAGCAGTTCTTC. Protein product: CASSLLRRSYNEQFF.

The chain has TRBV18 and TRBJ1-4; D unresolved. The V gene's germline CDR1 is KGHSH and CDR2 LQKENI. CDR3 length equals 14 residues. V shed 0 bases and J shed 4 bases, with 6 bases lying between them. As DNA, the CDR3 is TGTGCCAGCTCACCACCGGCCCTTAATGAAAAACTGTTTTTT. Amino acid sequence: CASSPPALNEKLFF.

This clone was observed at least ten times. V gene TRBV3-1 (or the pseudogene TRBV3-2) combines with J gene TRBJ1-2; TRBD1 matches at 8 bases. V dropped 2 bases and J dropped 4; count of bases not matched to a gene: 6. The CDR3 extends over 15 amino acids. Germline-derived CDR1 and CDR2 are LGHDT and YNNKEL (reference sequence). The CDR3 DNA reads TGTGCCAGCAGCCAATCCACAGGGGGAACCTATGGCTACACCTTC. This gives the protein CASSQSTGGTYGYTF.

The chain carries TRBV7-3 and TRBJ1-3; a possible D gene is TRBD1 (5 bases). V was clipped by 5 bases and J by 3 bases, with 8 bases between them. The CDR3 runs 13 residues. The V gene's germline CDR1 is SGHTA and CDR2 FQGTGA. CDR3 residues: CASSKDSGNTIYF. The CDR3 nucleotides read TGTGCCAGCAGCAAAGACAGTGGAAACACCATATATTTT.

The rearrangement uses TRBV6-5 and TRBJ2-3; 12 nucleotides align to TRBD2. The CDR3 consists of 15 residues. The trim removed 9 bases at V and 2 bases at J, leaving 6 bases unmatched. The germline CDR1 and CDR2 sequences are MNHEY and SVGAGI. Here the CDR3 reads CASGLAGRYTDTQYF. CDR3 coding DNA: TGTGCCAGTGGACTAGCGGGAAGATACACAGATACGCAGTATTTT.